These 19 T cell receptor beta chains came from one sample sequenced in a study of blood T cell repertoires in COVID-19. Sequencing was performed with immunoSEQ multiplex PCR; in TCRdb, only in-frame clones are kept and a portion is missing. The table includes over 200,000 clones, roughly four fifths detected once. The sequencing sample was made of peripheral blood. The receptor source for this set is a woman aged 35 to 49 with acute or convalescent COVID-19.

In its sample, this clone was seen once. DNA for the CDR3: TGTGCCAGCAGCTCCCGGGACAGGGACTCCTCCTACGAGCAGTACTTC. Encoded protein: CASSSRDRDSSYEQYF. This sequence joins TRBV5-5 and TRBJ2-7; 9 bases are shared with TRBD1. After removal of 3 bases from V and 0 bases from J, the junction contained 7 bases not matched to a gene. Germline lookup yields CDR1 SGHKS and CDR2 YYEKEE (reference sequence). The CDR3 consists of 16 residues.

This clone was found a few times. CDR3 nucleotide sequence: TGTGCCAGCAGCTTTACGGCAGGGGAGACCCAGTACTTC. This sequence encodes CASSFTAGETQYF. V usage is TRBV11-3 and J usage is TRBJ2-5; D possibly corresponds to TRBD1 (5 bases). The CDR3 totals 13 residues. Trimming removed 3 bases from V and 5 bases from J, with 10 bases in between. CDR1 and CDR2 (germline): SGHNT, YENEEA.

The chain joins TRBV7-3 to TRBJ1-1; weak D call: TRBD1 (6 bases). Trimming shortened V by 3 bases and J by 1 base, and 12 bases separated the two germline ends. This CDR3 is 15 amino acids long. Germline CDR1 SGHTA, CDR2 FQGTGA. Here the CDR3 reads CASSLQGRGNTEAFF. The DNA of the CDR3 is TGTGCCAGCAGCTTGCAGGGGCGTGGGAACACTGAAGCTTTCTTT. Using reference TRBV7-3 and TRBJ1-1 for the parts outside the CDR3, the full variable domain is GAGVSQTPSNKVTEKGKYVELRCDPISGHTALYWYRQSLGQGPEFLIYFQGTGAADDSGLPNDRFFAVRPEGSVSTLKIQRTERGDSAVYLCASSLQGRGNTEAFFGQGTRLTVV.

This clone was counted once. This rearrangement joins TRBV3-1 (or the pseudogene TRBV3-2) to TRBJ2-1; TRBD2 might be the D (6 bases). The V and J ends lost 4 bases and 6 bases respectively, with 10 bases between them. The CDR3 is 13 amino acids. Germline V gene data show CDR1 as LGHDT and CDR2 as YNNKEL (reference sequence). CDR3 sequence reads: CASSRDLANEQFF. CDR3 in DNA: TGTGCCAGCAGCCGGGACTTGGCCAATGAGCAGTTCTTC.

CDR3 nucleotides: TGTGCCATCAGGGAAGGGGACAGGGGGCGGTTTTATGGCTACACCTTC. Translated: CAIREGDRGRFYGYTF. The rearrangement joins TRBV10-3 to TRBJ1-2, with TRBD1 identical over 12 bases. J gave up 5 bases and V 6 bases, and 10 bases lay outside the gene matches. The CDR3 is 16 amino acids. CDR1 and CDR2 from the germline V gene are ENHRY and SYGVKD.

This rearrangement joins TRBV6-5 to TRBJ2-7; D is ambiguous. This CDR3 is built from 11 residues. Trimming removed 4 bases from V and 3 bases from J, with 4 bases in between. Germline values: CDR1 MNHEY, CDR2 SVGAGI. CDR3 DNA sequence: TGTGCCAGCAGTTCCTTCTACGAGCAGTACTTC. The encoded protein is CASSSFYEQYF.

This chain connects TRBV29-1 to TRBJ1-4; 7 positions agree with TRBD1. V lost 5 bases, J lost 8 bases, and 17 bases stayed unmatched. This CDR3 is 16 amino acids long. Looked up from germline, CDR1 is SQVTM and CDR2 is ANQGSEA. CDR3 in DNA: TGCAGCGTTCTGGCTGGAAACAGACAGGGTATAGAAAAACTGTTTTTT. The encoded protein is CSVLAGNRQGIEKLFF.

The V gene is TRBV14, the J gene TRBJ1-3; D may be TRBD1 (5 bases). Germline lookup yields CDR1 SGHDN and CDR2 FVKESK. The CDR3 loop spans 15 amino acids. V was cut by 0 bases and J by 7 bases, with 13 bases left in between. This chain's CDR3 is CASSQDRNRWNTIYF. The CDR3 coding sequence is TGTGCCAGCAGCCAAGATCGGAACAGGTGGAACACCATATATTTT.

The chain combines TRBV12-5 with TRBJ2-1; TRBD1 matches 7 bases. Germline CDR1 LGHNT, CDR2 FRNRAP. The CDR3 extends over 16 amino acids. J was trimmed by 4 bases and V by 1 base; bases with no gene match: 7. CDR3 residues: CASGLGLDRRYNEQFF. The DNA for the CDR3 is TGTGCTAGTGGTTTGGGTCTGGACAGGAGATACAATGAGCAGTTCTTC. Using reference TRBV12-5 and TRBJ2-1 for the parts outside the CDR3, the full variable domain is DARVTQTPRHKVTEMGQEVTMRCQPILGHNTVFWYRQTMMQGLELLAYFRNRAPLDDSGMPKDRFSAEMPDATLATLKIQPSEPRDSAVYFCASGLGLDRRYNEQFFGPGTRLTVL.

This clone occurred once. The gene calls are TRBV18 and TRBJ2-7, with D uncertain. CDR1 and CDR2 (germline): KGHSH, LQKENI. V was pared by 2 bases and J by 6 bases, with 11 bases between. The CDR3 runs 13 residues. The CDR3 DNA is TGTGCCAGCTCACCAGGGCCCCCAGGCGAGCAGTACTTC. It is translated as CASSPGPPGEQYF.

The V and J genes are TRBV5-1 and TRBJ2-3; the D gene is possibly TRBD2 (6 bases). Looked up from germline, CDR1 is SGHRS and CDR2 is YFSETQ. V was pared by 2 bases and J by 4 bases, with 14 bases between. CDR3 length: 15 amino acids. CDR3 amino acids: CASSFGRGGPDTQYF. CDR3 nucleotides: TGCGCCAGCAGCTTTGGGCGGGGCGGTCCAGATACGCAGTATTTT.

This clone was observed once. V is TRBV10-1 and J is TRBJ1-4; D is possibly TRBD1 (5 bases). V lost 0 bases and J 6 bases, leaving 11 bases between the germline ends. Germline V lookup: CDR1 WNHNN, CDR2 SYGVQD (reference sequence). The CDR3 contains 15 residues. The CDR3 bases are TGCGCCAGCAGTGAGTCGCGGCAGGGTGATGAAAAACTGTTTTTT. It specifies CASSESRQGDEKLFF.

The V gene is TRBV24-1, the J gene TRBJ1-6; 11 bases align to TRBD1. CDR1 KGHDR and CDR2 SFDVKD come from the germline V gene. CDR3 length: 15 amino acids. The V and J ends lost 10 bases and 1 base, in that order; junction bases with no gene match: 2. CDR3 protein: CATGQGASYNSPLHF. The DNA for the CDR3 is TGTGCCACTGGACAGGGGGCGTCCTATAATTCACCCCTCCACTTT.

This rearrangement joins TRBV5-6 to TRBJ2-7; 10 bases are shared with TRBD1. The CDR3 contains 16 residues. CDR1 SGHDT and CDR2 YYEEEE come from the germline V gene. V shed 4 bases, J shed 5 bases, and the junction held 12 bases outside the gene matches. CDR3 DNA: TGTGCCAGCAGCCGTCGAGCCGGGACAGGGGAACACGAGCAGTACTTC. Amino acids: CASSRRAGTGEHEQYF.

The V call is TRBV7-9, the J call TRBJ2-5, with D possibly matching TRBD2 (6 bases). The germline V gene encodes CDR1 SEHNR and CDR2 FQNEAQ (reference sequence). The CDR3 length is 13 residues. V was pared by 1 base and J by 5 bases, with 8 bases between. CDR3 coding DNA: TGTGCCAGCAGCTTAGGGGCGGGGGAGACCCAGTACTTC. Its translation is CASSLGAGETQYF.

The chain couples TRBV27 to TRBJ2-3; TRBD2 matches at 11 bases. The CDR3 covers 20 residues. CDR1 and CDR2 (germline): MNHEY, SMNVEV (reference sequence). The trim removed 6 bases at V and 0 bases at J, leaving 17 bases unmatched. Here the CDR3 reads CASRSRRWASGGTSTDTQYF. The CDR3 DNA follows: TGTGCCAGCAGAAGCCGACGGTGGGCTAGCGGGGGGACTAGCACAGATACGCAGTATTTT.

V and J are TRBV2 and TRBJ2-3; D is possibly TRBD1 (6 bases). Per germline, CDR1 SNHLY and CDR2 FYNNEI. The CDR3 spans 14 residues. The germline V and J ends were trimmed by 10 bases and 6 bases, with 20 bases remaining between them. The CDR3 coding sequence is TGTGCCACCGAGGGGGTGGGCGAGGGGGATACGCAGTATTTT. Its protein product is CATEGVGEGDTQYF. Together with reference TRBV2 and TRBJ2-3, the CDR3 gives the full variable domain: EPEVTQTPSHQVTQMGQEVILRCVPISNHLYFYWYRQILGQKVEFLVSFYNNEISEKSEIFDDQFSVERPDGSNFTLKIRSTKLEDSAMYFCATEGVGEGDTQYFGPGTRLTVL.

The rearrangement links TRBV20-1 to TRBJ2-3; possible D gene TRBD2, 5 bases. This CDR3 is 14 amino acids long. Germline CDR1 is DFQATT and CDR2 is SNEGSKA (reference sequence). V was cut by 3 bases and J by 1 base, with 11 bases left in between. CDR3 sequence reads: CSASDPRGTDTQYF. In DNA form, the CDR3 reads TGCAGTGCTAGTGACCCGCGGGGCACAGATACGCAGTATTTT.

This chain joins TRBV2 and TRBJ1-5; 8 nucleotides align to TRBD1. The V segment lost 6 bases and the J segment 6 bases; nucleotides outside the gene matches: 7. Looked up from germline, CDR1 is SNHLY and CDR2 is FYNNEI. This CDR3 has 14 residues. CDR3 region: CASSAGQAGQPQHF. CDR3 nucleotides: TGTGCCAGCAGCGCGGGACAGGCGGGTCAGCCCCAGCATTTT.